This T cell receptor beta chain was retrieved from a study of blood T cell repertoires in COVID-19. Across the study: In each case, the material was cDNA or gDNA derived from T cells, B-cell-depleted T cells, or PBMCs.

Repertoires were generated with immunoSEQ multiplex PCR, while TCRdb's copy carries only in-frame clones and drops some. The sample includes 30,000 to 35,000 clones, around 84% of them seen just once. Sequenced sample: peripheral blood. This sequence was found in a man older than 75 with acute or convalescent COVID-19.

CDR3 sequence: CASTETHLGNTEAFF. CDR3 DNA sequence: TGTGCCAGCACGGAGACTCATCTCGGTAACACTGAAGCTTTCTTT. The chain uses TRBV6-4 and TRBJ1-1; no firm D call. CDR1 is MRHNA, CDR2 SNTAGT, per germline. V was shortened by 7 bases and J by 2 bases, with 17 bases between the two germline ends. The CDR3 consists of 15 residues.